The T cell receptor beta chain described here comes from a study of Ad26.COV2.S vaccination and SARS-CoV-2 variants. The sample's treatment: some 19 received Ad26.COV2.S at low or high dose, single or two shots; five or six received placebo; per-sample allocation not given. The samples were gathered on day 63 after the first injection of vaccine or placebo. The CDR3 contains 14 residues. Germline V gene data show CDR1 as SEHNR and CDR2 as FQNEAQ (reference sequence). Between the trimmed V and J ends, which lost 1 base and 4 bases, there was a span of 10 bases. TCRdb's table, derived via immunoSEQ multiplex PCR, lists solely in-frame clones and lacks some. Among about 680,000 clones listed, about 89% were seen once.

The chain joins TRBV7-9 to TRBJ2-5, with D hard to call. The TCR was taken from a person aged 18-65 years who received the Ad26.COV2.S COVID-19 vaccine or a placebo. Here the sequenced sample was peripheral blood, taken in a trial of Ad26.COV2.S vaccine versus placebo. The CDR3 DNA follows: TGTGCCAGCAGCTTAGGCGCCGGCCGAGAGACCCAGTACTTC. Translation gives CASSLGAGRETQYF.